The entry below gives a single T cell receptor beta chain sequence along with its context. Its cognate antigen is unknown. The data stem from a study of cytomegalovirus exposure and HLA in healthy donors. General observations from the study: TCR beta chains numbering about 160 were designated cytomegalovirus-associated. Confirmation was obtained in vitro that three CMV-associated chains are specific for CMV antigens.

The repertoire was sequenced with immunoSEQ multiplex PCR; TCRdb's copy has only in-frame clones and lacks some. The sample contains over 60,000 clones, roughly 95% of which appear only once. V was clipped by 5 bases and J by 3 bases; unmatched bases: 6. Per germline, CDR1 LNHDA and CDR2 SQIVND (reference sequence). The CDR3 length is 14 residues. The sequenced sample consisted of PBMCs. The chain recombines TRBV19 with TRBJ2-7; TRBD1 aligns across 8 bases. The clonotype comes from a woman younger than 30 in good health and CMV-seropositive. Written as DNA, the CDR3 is TGTGCCAGTAGTTCGCAGGGGGCCGGCTACGAGCAGTACTTC. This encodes CASSSQGAGYEQYF.